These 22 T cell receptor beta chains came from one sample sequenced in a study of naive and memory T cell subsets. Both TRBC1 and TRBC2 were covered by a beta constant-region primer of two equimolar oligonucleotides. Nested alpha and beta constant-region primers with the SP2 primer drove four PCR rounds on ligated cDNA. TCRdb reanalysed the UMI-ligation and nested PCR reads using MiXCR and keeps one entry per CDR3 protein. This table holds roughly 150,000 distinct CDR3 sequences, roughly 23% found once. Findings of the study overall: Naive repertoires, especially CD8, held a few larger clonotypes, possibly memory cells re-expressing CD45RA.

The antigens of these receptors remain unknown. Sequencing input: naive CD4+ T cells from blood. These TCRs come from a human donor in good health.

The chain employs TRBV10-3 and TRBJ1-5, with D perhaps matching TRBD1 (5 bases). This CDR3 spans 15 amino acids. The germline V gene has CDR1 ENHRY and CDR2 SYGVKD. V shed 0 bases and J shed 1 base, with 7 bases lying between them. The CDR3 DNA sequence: TGTGCCATCAGTGAGTCAGGGGCGAGCAATCAGCCCCAGCATTTT. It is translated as CAISESGASNQPQHF.

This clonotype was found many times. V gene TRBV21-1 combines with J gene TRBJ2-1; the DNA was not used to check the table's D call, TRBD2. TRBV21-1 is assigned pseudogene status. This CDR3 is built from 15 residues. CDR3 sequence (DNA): TGTGCCAGCAACATAATGTGGGAGGGCCGGCATGAGCAGTTCTTC. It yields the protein CASNIMWEGRHEQFF.

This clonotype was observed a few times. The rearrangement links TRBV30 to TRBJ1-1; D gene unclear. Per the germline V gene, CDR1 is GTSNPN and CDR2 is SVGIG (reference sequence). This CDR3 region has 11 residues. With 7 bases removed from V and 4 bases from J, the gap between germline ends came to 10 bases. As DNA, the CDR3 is TGTGCCTCTACCGTCTCCACTGAAGCTTTCTTT. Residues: CASTVSTEAFF.

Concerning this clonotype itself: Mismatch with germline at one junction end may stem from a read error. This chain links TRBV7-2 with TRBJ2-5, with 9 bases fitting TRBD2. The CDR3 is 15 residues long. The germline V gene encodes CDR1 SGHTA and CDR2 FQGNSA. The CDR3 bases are TGTGCCAGCAGCTTAGGACTAGCGGCCCAAGGGACCCAGTACTTC. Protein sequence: CASSLGLAAQGTQYF.

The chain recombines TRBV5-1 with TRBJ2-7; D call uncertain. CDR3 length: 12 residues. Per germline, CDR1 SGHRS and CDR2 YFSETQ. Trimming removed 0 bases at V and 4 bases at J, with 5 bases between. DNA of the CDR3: TGCGCCAGCAGCTTGGATCGGTACGAGCAGTACTTC. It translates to CASSLDRYEQYF.

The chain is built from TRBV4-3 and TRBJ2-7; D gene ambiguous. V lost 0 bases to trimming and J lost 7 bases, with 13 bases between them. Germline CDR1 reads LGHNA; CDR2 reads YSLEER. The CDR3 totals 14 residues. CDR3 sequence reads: CASSQDSWVKEQYF. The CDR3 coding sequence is TGCGCCAGCAGCCAAGATTCCTGGGTGAAAGAGCAGTACTTC.

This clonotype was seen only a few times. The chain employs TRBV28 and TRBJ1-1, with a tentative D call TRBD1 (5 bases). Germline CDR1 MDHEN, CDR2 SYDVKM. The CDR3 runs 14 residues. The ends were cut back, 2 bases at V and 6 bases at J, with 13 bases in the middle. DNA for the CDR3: TGTGCCAGCAGTTTAGTCGGGGGAGGTTCTGAAGCTTTCTTT. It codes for CASSLVGGGSEAFF.

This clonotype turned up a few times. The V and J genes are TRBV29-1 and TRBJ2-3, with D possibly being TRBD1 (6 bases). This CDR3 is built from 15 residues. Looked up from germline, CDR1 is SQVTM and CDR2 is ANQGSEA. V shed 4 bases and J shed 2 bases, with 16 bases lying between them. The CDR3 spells CSVGGGADSTDTQYF. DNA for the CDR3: TGCAGCGTTGGAGGGGGAGCGGACTCCACAGATACGCAGTATTTT.

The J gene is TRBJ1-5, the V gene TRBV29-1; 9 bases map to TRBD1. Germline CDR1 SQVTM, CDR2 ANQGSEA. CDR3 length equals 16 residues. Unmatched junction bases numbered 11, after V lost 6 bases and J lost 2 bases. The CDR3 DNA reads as TGCAGCGTCCTACTAGATTGGACAGGGGGCAATCAGCCCCAGCATTTT. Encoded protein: CSVLLDWTGGNQPQHF.

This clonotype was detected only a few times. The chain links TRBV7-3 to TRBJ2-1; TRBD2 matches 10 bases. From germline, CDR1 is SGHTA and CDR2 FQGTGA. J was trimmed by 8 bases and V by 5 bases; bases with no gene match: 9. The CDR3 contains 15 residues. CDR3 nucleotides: TGTGCCAGCAGCCCCCCCCTAGCGGGAGTGGATGAGCAGTTCTTC. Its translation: CASSPPLAGVDEQFF.

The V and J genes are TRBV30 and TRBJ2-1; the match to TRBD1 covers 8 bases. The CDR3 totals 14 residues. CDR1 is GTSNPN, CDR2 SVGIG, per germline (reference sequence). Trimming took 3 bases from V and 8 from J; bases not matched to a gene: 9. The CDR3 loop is CAWRGQEFIHEQFF. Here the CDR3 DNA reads TGTGCCTGGAGGGGACAGGAATTTATCCATGAGCAGTTCTTC. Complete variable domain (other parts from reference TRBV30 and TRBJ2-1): SQTIHQWPATLVQPVGSPLSLECTVEGTSNPNLYWYRQAAGRGLQLLFYSVGIGQISSEVPQNLSASRPQDRQFILSSKKLLLSDSGFYLCAWRGQEFIHEQFFGPGTRLTVL.

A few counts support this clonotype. The CDR3 sequence is CASSSTRGVRGSMNTEAFF. In DNA form, the CDR3 reads TGTGCCAGCAGTTCCACTCGAGGGGTCAGGGGGAGCATGAACACTGAAGCTTTCTTT. The genes are TRBV6-6 and TRBJ1-1, with 7 bases that match TRBD1. Germline loops: CDR1 MNHNY, CDR2 SVGAGI (reference sequence). The CDR3 covers 19 residues. Trimming cost V 4 bases and J 0 bases; bases outside gene matches: 17.

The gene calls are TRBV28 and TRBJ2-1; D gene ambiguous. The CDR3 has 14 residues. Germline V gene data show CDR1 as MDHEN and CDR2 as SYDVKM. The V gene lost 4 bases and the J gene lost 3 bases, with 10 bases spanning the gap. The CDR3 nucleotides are TGTGCCAGCAGTTCTAGTAGTAGCTACAATGAGCAGTTCTTC. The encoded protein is CASSSSSSYNEQFF.

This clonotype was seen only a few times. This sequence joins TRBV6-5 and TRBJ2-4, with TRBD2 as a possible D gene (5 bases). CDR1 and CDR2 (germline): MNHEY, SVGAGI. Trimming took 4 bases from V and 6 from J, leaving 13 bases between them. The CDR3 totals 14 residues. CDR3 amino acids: CASSSPAGGNIQYF. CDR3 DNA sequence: TGTGCCAGCAGTTCCCCCGCCGGAGGAAACATTCAGTACTTC.

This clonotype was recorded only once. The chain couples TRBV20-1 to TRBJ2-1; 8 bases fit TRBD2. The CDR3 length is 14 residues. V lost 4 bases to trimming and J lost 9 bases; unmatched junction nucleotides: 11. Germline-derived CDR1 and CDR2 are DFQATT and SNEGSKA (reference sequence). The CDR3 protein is CSANLAGLAGEQFF. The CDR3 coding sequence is TGCAGTGCTAACCTAGCGGGCCTGGCCGGTGAGCAGTTCTTC.

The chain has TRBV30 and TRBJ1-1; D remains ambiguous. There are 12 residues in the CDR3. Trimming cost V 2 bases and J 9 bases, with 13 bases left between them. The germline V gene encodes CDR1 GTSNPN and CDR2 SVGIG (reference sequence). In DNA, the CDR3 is TGTGCCTGGAGTCCCAAGGGAGGGAAAGCTTTCTTT. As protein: CAWSPKGGKAFF.

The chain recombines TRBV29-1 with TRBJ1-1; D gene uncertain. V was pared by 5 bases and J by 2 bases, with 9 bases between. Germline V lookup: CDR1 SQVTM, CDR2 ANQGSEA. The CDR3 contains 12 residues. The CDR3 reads CSVRKGNTEAFF. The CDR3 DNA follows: TGCAGCGTTCGTAAGGGTAACACTGAAGCTTTCTTT.

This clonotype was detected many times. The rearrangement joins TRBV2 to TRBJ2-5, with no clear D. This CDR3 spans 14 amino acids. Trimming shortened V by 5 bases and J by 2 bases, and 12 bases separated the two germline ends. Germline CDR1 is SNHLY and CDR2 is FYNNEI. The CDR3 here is CASSPGLVQETQYF. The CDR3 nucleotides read TGTGCCAGCAGTCCCGGTTTGGTTCAAGAGACCCAGTACTTC.

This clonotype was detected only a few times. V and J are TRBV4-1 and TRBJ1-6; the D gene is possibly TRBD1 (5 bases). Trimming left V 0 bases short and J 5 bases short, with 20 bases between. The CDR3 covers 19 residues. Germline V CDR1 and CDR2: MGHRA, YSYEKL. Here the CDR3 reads CASSQDEGWSRANNSPLHF. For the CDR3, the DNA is TGCGCCAGCAGCCAAGATGAGGGGTGGAGCAGGGCGAATAATTCACCCCTCCACTTT.

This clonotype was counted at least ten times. In DNA, the CDR3 is TGTGCCAGCAGTTTCGCTAGCGGGAGAGCATGGGATACGCAGTATTTT. Translated, it gives CASSFASGRAWDTQYF. The chain carries TRBV12-3 or TRBV12-4 and TRBJ2-3; 10 bases align to TRBD2. This CDR3 contains 16 residues. V lost 3 bases, J lost 6 bases, and 9 bases stayed unmatched.

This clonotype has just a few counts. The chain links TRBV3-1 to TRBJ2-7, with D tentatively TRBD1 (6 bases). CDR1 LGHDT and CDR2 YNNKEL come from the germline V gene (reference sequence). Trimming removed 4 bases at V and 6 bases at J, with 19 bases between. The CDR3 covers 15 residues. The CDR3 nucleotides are TGTGCCAGCAGCCCTACCGGACAGCTTTCTGCCGAGCAGTACTTC. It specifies CASSPTGQLSAEQYF.

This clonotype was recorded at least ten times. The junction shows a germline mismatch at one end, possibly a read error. The CDR3 protein is CSVRKAGLIF. CDR3 bases: TGCAGTGTACGAAAAGCGGGTCTCATCTTC. The rearrangement joins TRBV20-1 to TRBJ2-7; possible D gene TRBD2, 6 bases. This CDR3 is built from 10 residues. CDR1 and CDR2 from the germline V gene are DFQATT and SNEGSKA (reference sequence).